The 2 T cell receptor beta chains presented below share a single source sample, sequenced in a study of shared clonotypes between healthy human individuals. TCRdb's table, derived via immunoSEQ multiplex PCR, lists solely in-frame clones and lacks some. The repertoire holds about 2.1 million clones, with under 95% as singletons. Terminally differentiated effector memory CD45RA+ cells were excluded from the naive CD8 cells, which were CD45RO-negative and positively selected for CCR7. The sequenced sample consisted of naive CD8+ T cells from PBMCs. These receptors came from a man between 18 and 35 years old in good health. Some clones in this sample may be carry-over from other donors' samples.

The chain recombines TRBV5-4 with TRBJ1-1, with D perhaps matching TRBD1 (5 bases). V was shortened by 0 bases and J by 4 bases, with 10 bases between the two germline ends. CDR3 length: 14 amino acids. Looked up from germline, CDR1 is SGHNT and CDR2 is YYREEE (reference sequence). CDR3 coding DNA: TGTGCCAGCAGCTTGGAGGCCGGGGGCACTGAAGCTTTCTTT. As protein: CASSLEAGGTEAFF. The whole variable domain, remainder taken from reference TRBV5-4 and TRBJ1-1, is ETGVTQSPTHLIKTRGQQVTLRCSSQSGHNTVSWYQQALGQGPQFIFQYYREEENGRGNFPPRFSGLQFPNYSSELNVNALELDDSALYLCASSLEAGGTEAFFGQGTRLTVV.

The CDR3 DNA reads as TGTGCCAGCAGCTTTTTCCGGGACAGGGGTTTGGACGAGCAGTACTTC. Protein product: CASSFFRDRGLDEQYF. V is TRBV11-2 and J is TRBJ2-7, with TRBD1 matching over 10 bases. The ends lost 3 bases at V and 5 bases at J; junction bases unmatched: 10. From germline, CDR1 is SGHAT and CDR2 FQNNGV. The CDR3 totals 16 residues.